The entry that follows covers one TCR beta chain sequence. What it binds is unknown. The data belong to a study of T cell repertoires in cytomegalovirus infection. TCRdb recomputed calls from the reads with MiXCR, one row per CDR3 protein. This table has roughly 920,000 distinct CDR3 sequences, 30% to 40% appearing once. The CDR3 is 19 residues long. V gave up 5 bases and J gave up 1 base; unmatched junction bases: 14. Germline CDR1 and CDR2: SGHDT and YYEEEE. The chain combines TRBV5-6 with TRBJ2-6, with 8 bases fitting TRBD1. This specimen consisted of cultured CD8+ T cells from PBMCs, obtained from culture after CMV antigen stimulation. The receptor was isolated from a human donor in good health (CMV status not recorded). Some clones in this sample may be carry-over from other donors' samples. Here the CDR3 DNA reads TGTGCCAGCAGACTGAAGTCGGGACAGGTTTTTTCTGGGGCCAACGTCCTGACTTTC. Protein sequence: CASRLKSGQVFSGANVLTF.